Below, 2 T cell receptor beta chains from the same sample are listed, as sequenced in a study of human T cells and chemical hapten exposure (dated by TCRdb to the early 2020s). Taken with the paper, the label for time point translates to: healthy volunteer bleed at 6 weeks. Total RNA was extracted from unfractionated whole blood collected in Tempus Blood RNA tubes. Library preparation employed RACE. Instrument on record: NextSeq 500. The raw public data were reprocessed by TCRdb itself: fastp quality trimming at Q25, MiXCR clonotype calling, in-frame beta chains only. Entries are consolidated by CDR3 protein sequence, retaining the most common genes and DNA. The sample includes under 50,000 distinct CDR3 sequences, with 3.7% observed a single time. Of the sample, around 5.7% is held by the ten largest clones. The sequencing input was whole blood. The receptors here all came from a human donor in good health. Some clones in this sample may be carry-over from other donors' samples.

In nucleotides, the CDR3 is TGCGCCAGCAGCCTAGTCCAGGGCCCCCAAACCTTC. It is translated as CASSLVQGPQTF. This rearrangement joins TRBV4-1 to TRBJ1-2; possibly TRBD1 for D (5 bases). V lost 4 bases to trimming and J lost 14 bases, with 17 bases between them. CDR3 size: 12 residues. Looked up from germline, CDR1 is MGHRA and CDR2 is YSYEKL.

In this sample, this clonotype turned up many times. The chain employs TRBV28 and TRBJ1-2; TRBD1 matches 7 bases. Germline trimming cut 10 bases from V and 4 bases from J; bases unmatched to any gene: 18. The CDR3 is made up of 16 amino acids. Germline V gene sequence: CDR1 MDHEN, CDR2 SYDVKM. In DNA form, the CDR3 reads TGTGCCACCACGAGAGAGAGAGGGGGCTGGGGCTATGGCTACACCTTC. Translated, it gives CATTRERGGWGYGYTF.